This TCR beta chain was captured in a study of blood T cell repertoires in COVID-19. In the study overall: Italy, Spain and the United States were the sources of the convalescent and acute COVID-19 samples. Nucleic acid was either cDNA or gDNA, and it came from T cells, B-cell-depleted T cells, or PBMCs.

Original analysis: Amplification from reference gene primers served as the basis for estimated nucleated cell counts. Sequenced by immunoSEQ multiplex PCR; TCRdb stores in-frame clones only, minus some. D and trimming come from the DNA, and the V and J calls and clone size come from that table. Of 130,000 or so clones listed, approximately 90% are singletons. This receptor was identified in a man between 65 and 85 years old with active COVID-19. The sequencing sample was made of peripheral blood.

CDR3 protein: CASSLTASGNNEQFF. In nucleotides, the CDR3 is TGTGCCAGCAGCTTAACGGCTAGCGGAAACAATGAGCAGTTCTTC. V and J are TRBV7-3 and TRBJ2-1, with 7 bases matching TRBD2. The CDR3 contains 15 residues. Germline lookup yields CDR1 SGHTA and CDR2 FQGTGA. The trim removed 0 bases at V and 5 bases at J, leaving 4 bases unmatched.